This record covers a single TCR beta chain. The sample is drawn from a study of cytotoxic CD8 clonotypes in ibrutinib-treated CLL. About the study: Across the patients, 11 were relapsed/refractory, 15 treatment-naive and 17 to 18 IGHV unmutated.

The trim removed 4 bases at V and 1 base at J, leaving 4 bases unmatched. The CDR3 length is 13 residues. CDR1 GTSNPN and CDR2 SVGIG come from the germline V gene (reference sequence). Sequencing was performed with immunoSEQ multiplex PCR; in TCRdb, only in-frame clones are kept and a portion is missing. The data contain more than 200,000 clones, about three quarters of them singletons. Sequencing used PBMCs, obtained after 12 months of ibrutinib treatment. The chain recombines TRBV30 with TRBJ2-7, with 7 bases aligning to TRBD1. The clonotype originates from a human donor with chronic lymphocytic leukemia. The CDR3 DNA reads as TGTGCCTGGAAAGGACAGGCTTCCTACGAGCAGTACTTC. It encodes CAWKGQASYEQYF.